The T cell receptor (beta chain) described here comes from a study of T-cell reconstitution after alpha-beta-depleted transplantation in children. It was with unique molecular identifiers that the TCRbeta library was prepared. TCRdb re-analysed the PCR reads in MiXCR, keeping a single row per CDR3 protein. The sample lists about half a million distinct CDR3 sequences, around an eighth occurring once. This CDR3 contains 17 residues. Germline CDR1 SGDLS, CDR2 YYNGEE. Trimming removed 4 bases from V and 5 bases from J, with 22 bases in between. This clonotype turned up a few times. The sample consisted of PBMCs from the stem cell graft donor, taken from the stem cell graft. The V call is TRBV9, the J call TRBJ2-1; TRBD2 might be the D (7 bases). This TCR derives from a human donor who donated a stem cell graft to a child with combined immunodeficiency. The CDR3 loop reads CASSPPVPGGIHNEQFF. The CDR3 bases are TGTGCCAGCAGCCCTCCCGTGCCGGGGGGCATTCACAATGAGCAGTTCTTC.